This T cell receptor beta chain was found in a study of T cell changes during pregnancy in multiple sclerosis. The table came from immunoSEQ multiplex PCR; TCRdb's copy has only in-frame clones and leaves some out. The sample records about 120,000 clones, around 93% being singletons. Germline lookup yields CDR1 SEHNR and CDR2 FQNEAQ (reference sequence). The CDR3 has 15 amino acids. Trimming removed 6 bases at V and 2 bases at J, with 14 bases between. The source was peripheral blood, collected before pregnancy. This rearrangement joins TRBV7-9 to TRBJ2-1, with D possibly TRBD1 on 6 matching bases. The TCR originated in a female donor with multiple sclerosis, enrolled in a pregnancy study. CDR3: CASRPTGSPYNEQFF. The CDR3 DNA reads TGTGCCAGCAGGCCAACAGGGAGCCCCTACAATGAGCAGTTCTTC.